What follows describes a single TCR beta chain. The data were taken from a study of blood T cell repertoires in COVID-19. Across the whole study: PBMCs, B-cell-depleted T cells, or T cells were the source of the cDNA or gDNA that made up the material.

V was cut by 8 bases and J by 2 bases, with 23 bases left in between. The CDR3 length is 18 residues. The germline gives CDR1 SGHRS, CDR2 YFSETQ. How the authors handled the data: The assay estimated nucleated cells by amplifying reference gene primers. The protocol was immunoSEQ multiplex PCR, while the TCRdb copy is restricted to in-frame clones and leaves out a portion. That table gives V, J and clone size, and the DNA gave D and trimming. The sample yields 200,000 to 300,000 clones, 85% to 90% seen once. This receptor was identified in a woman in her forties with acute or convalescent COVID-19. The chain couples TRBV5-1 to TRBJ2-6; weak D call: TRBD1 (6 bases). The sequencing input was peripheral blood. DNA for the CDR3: TGCGCCAGTAAAAATCCCGGGACACCGGCACCTGGGGCCAACGTCCTGACTTTC. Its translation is CASKNPGTPAPGANVLTF.